The 23 T cell receptor beta chains presented below share a single source sample, sequenced in a study of cytomegalovirus exposure and HLA in healthy donors. The PCR had 60 Vbeta and 13 Jbeta primers. Profiling relied on immunoSEQ multiplex PCR, and the TCRdb table lists in-frame clones only, not all of them. The sample's table shows some 120,000 clones. The source material was PBMCs. These receptor sequences come from a man aged 25-40 years in good health and CMV-seronegative.

The rearrangement joins TRBV10-3 to TRBJ1-4, with D uncertain. Germline V gene data show CDR1 as ENHRY and CDR2 as SYGVKD. The CDR3 covers 12 residues. Deletions cut 2 bases from V and 10 bases from J, with 8 bases between. The CDR3, as DNA: TGTGCCATCAGTGAGGAATCGGGAAAACTGTTTTTT. Its protein product is CAISEESGKLFF.

The chain uses TRBV18 and TRBJ2-3; 7 bases are shared with TRBD1. Trimming at V came to 3 bases and at J to 0 bases, leaving 0 bases not matched to a gene. Germline V gives CDR1 KGHSH, CDR2 LQKENI. The CDR3 is made up of 14 amino acids. CDR3 region: CASSPRGSTDTQYF. Written as DNA, the CDR3 is TGTGCCAGCTCACCCAGGGGGAGCACAGATACGCAGTATTTT.

This rearrangement joins TRBV11-2 to TRBJ2-7; D is possibly TRBD2 (6 bases). V shed 4 bases and J shed 6 bases, with 10 bases lying between them. Germline CDR1 reads SGHAT; CDR2 reads FQNNGV. The CDR3 totals 12 residues. The CDR3 coding sequence is TGTGCCAGCAGCTCCATCGGGGGCGAGCAGTACTTC. Amino acids: CASSSIGGEQYF.

J is TRBJ2-7 and V is TRBV10-3, with a tentative D call TRBD1 (6 bases). The CDR3 runs to 13 residues. Looked up from germline, CDR1 is ENHRY and CDR2 is SYGVKD. With 6 bases removed from V and 0 bases from J, the gap between germline ends came to 9 bases. As DNA, the CDR3 is TGTGCCATCAGATCGGACAGCTCCTACGAGCAGTACTTC. Translating gives CAIRSDSSYEQYF.

This chain joins TRBV27 and TRBJ2-5; 7 bases are a match to TRBD2. The CDR3 runs 14 residues. V shed 1 base and J 5 bases; nucleotides not matched to a gene: 4. CDR1 MNHEY and CDR2 SMNVEV come from the germline V gene (reference sequence). The CDR3 nucleotides read TGTGCCAGCAGTTTATTACGCGGGAGCGAGACCCAGTACTTC. It codes for CASSLLRGSETQYF.

The chain combines TRBV6-6 with TRBJ2-7; no clear D. The V and J ends lost 0 bases and 3 bases respectively, with 9 bases between them. The CDR3 length is 14 residues. Germline lookup yields CDR1 MNHNY and CDR2 SVGAGI (reference sequence). The CDR3 is CASSYSNQYYEQYF. The CDR3 nucleotides are TGTGCCAGCAGTTACTCGAACCAGTACTACGAGCAGTACTTC.

V usage is TRBV28 and J usage is TRBJ2-3; perhaps TRBD1 as D (5 bases). The germline CDR1 and CDR2 sequences are MDHEN and SYDVKM. V was shortened by 6 bases and J by 5 bases, with 6 bases between the two germline ends. CDR3 length: 11 amino acids. The CDR3 here is CASRGRDTQYF. CDR3 DNA sequence: TGTGCCAGCAGGGGGCGAGATACGCAGTATTTT.

The chain links TRBV19 to TRBJ1-5, with D possibly TRBD1 on 6 matching bases. The CDR3 contains 15 residues. Per germline, CDR1 LNHDA and CDR2 SQIVND (reference sequence). The V and J ends lost 4 bases and 3 bases respectively, with 13 bases between them. The CDR3 coding sequence is TGTGCCAGTAGTACCCAAAACAGGGACAATCAGCCCCAGCATTTT. It yields the protein CASSTQNRDNQPQHF.

The V and J genes are TRBV28 and TRBJ2-7, with 9 bases aligning to TRBD2. In germline, CDR1 is MDHEN, CDR2 SYDVKM. The trim removed 3 bases at V and 6 bases at J, leaving 6 bases unmatched. This CDR3 region has 14 residues. CDR3 sequence reads: CASSLGGRDGEQYF. In DNA, the CDR3 is TGTGCCAGCAGTTTGGGCGGGAGGGATGGCGAGCAGTACTTC. Full variable domain (rest looked up from reference TRBV28 and TRBJ2-7): DVKVTQSSRYLVKRTGEKVFLECVQDMDHENMFWYRQDPGLGLRLIYFSYDVKMKEKGDIPEGYSVSREKKERFSLILESASTNQTSMYLCASSLGGRDGEQYFGPGTRLTVT.

The rearrangement uses TRBV29-1 and TRBJ2-1; D might be TRBD2 (6 bases). There are 17 residues in the CDR3. Germline CDR1 and CDR2: SQVTM and ANQGSEA. Deletions cut 2 bases from V and 2 bases from J, with 19 bases between. The DNA of the CDR3 is TGCAGCGTTGAATGGGTGGGCCTGAGACTAGCCTACAATGAGCAGTTCTTC. Translating it yields CSVEWVGLRLAYNEQFF.

This chain connects TRBV2 to TRBJ1-2; D might be TRBD1 (6 bases). Germline lookup yields CDR1 SNHLY and CDR2 FYNNEI. V shed 5 bases and J shed 1 base, with 8 bases lying between them. The CDR3 contains 13 residues. The CDR3 here is CASSPQGNYGYTF. The DNA for the CDR3 is TGTGCCAGCAGTCCACAGGGTAACTATGGCTACACCTTC. Full variable domain (rest looked up from reference TRBV2 and TRBJ1-2): EPEVTQTPSHQVTQMGQEVILRCVPISNHLYFYWYRQILGQKVEFLVSFYNNEISEKSEIFDDQFSVERPDGSNFTLKIRSTKLEDSAMYFCASSPQGNYGYTFGSGTRLTVV.

The V call is TRBV19, the J call TRBJ2-5; TRBD2 matches 7 bases. Trimming cost V 3 bases and J 2 bases; bases outside gene matches: 0. This CDR3 is 13 amino acids long. The V gene's germline CDR1 is LNHDA and CDR2 SQIVND (reference sequence). CDR3 coding DNA: TGTGCCAGTAGTATCGGGAGGCAAGAGACCCAGTACTTC. This codes for CASSIGRQETQYF.

The chain has TRBV10-1 and TRBJ2-1; 7 bases map to TRBD2. Unmatched junction bases numbered 5, after V lost 3 bases and J lost 0 bases. CDR3 length: 16 amino acids. CDR1 and CDR2 (germline): WNHNN, SYGVQD (reference sequence). The CDR3 sequence: CASSEWGGSSYNEQFF. CDR3 nucleotides: TGCGCCAGCAGTGAATGGGGCGGGAGCTCCTACAATGAGCAGTTCTTC.

V is TRBV27 and J is TRBJ2-7, with D possibly TRBD2 on 5 matching bases. V was trimmed by 2 bases and J by 6 bases, leaving 11 bases between them. The CDR3 runs to 13 residues. Germline-derived CDR1 and CDR2 are MNHEY and SMNVEV (reference sequence). For the CDR3, the DNA is TGTGCCAGCAGTTTACTTTTAGGGAGCGAGCAGTACTTC. The encoded protein is CASSLLLGSEQYF.

The chain links TRBV25-1 to TRBJ1-1; a weak D match, TRBD1 (6 bases). V was shortened by 8 bases and J by 3 bases, with 13 bases between the two germline ends. The CDR3 totals 13 residues. CDR1 and CDR2 from the germline V gene are MGHDK and SYGVNS. The CDR3 spells CASGNRVHTEAFF. DNA for the CDR3: TGTGCCAGCGGAAACAGGGTACACACTGAAGCTTTCTTT.

V gene TRBV4-1 combines with J gene TRBJ2-3; TRBD2 aligns across 8 bases. V dropped 3 bases and J dropped 3; count of bases not matched to a gene: 5. The CDR3 is made up of 15 amino acids. CDR1 and CDR2 from the germline V gene are MGHRA and YSYEKL. CDR3 DNA: TGCGCCAGCAGCCACTTAGCGGGGCTTACAGATACGCAGTATTTT. This translates into CASSHLAGLTDTQYF.

J is TRBJ1-1 and V is TRBV29-1, with D possibly matching TRBD1 (5 bases). Trimming removed 6 bases from V and 2 bases from J, with 13 bases in between. The germline V gene has CDR1 SQVTM and CDR2 ANQGSEA. CDR3 length equals 13 residues. This CDR3 is CSVWDGLNTEAFF. The DNA of the CDR3 is TGCAGCGTCTGGGACGGACTAAACACTGAAGCTTTCTTT.

This chain connects TRBV11-3 to TRBJ2-2, with D perhaps matching TRBD2 (6 bases). CDR3 length equals 16 residues. Germline V gene sequence: CDR1 SGHNT, CDR2 YENEEA. V lost 3 bases and J 5 bases, leaving 16 bases between the germline ends. CDR3 residues: CASSFYSGGGTGELFF. The CDR3 region has the DNA TGTGCCAGCAGCTTCTATAGCGGAGGAGGGACCGGGGAGCTGTTTTTT.

The chain couples TRBV5-1 to TRBJ2-7; 7 bases are a match to TRBD2. The J segment lost 6 bases and the V segment lost 0 bases, leaving 0 bases of the junction unmatched. CDR3 length: 12 amino acids. Germline assignment: CDR1 SGHRS and CDR2 YFSETQ. CDR3: CASSLGGGEQYF. The DNA of the CDR3 is TGCGCCAGCAGCTTGGGGGGGGGCGAGCAGTACTTC. Based on the CDR3 plus reference TRBV5-1 and TRBJ2-7, the full variable domain is KAGVTQTPRYLIKTRGQQVTLSCSPISGHRSVSWYQQTPGQGLQFLFEYFSETQRNKGNFPGRFSGRQFSNSRSEMNVSTLELGDSALYLCASSLGGGEQYFGPGTRLTVT.

The rearrangement uses TRBV4-1 and TRBJ2-5, with D possibly being TRBD2 (6 bases). CDR1 and CDR2 (germline): MGHRA, YSYEKL. Trimming stripped 2 bases from V and 4 bases from J, with 11 bases between. The CDR3 is made up of 14 amino acids. CDR3 residues: CASSQTTSRETQYF. CDR3 DNA: TGCGCCAGCAGCCAAACCACTAGCCGAGAGACCCAGTACTTC.

The chain carries TRBV30 and TRBJ1-1, with a possible D match to TRBD1 (5 bases). The CDR3 loop spans 13 amino acids. Germline-derived CDR1 and CDR2 are GTSNPN and SVGIG (reference sequence). Trimming pared 0 bases from V and 3 bases from J, leaving 8 bases between. The DNA of the CDR3 is TGTGCCTGGAGTGTAACGGGGGACACTGAAGCTTTCTTT. Translating it yields CAWSVTGDTEAFF.

The chain uses TRBV6-5 and TRBJ2-5; D gene ambiguous. Germline CDR1 and CDR2: MNHEY and SVGAGI. The CDR3 runs 13 residues. V lost 5 bases and J lost 9, with 16 bases in between. The chain's CDR3 is CASSPGVLQSQYF. In DNA form, the CDR3 reads TGTGCCAGCAGTCCCGGCGTTCTACAGTCCCAGTACTTC.

The rearrangement joins TRBV9 to TRBJ2-7; D is unresolved. The V and J ends lost 3 bases and 6 bases respectively, with 16 bases between them. The germline CDR1 and CDR2 sequences are SGDLS and YYNGEE. This CDR3 region has 14 residues. CDR3: CASSATPLGPEQYF. The DNA for the CDR3 is TGTGCCAGCAGCGCTACACCGTTGGGCCCCGAGCAGTACTTC.